Described below is a single T cell receptor beta chain sequence and its context. These data come from a study of shared clonotypes between healthy human individuals. CDR3 length equals 14 residues. CD8 cells classed as naive were CD45RO-negative and positively selected for CCR7, excluding terminally differentiated effector memory CD45RA+ cells. This table comes from immunoSEQ multiplex PCR, and its TCRdb copy is limited to in-frame clones, with some not included. Among 1.5 million to 2.5 million clones listed, about 94% were seen once. The sequenced material came from naive CD8+ T cells sorted from blood. The sequence was obtained from a young man in good health. The rearrangement joins TRBV21-1 to TRBJ2-7; the DNA was not used to check the table's D call, TRBD1. TRBV21-1 corresponds to a pseudogene. The CDR3 DNA reads as TGTGCCAGCAGCGGGATGGGACAGGGTCAAGGGCAGTACTTC. Its translation: CASSGMGQGQGQYF.